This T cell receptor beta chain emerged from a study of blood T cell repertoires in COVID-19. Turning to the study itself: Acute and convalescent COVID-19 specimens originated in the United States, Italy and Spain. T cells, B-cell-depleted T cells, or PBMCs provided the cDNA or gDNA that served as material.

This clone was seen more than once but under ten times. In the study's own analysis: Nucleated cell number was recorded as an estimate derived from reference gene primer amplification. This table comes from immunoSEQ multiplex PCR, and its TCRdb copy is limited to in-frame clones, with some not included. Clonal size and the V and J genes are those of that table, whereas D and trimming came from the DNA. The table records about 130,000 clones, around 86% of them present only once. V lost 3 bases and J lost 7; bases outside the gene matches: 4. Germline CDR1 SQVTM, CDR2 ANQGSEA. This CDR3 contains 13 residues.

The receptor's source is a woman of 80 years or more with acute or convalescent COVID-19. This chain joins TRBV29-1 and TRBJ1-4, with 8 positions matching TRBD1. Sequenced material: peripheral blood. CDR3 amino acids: CSVDDRGSEKLFF. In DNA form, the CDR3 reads TGCAGCGTTGATGACAGGGGTAGTGAAAAACTGTTTTTT.